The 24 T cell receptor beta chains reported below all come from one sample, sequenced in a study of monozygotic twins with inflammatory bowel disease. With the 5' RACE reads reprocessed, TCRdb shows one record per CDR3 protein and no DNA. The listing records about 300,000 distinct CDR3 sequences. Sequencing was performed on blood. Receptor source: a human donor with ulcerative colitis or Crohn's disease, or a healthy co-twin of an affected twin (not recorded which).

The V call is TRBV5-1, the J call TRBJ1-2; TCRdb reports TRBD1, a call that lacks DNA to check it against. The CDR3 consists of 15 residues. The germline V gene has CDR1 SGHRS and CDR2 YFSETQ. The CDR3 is CASSSGTGVWYGYTF.

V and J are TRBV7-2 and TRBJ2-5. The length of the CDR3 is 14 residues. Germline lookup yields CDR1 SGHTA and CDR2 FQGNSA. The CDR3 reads CASSLDSRLETQYF.

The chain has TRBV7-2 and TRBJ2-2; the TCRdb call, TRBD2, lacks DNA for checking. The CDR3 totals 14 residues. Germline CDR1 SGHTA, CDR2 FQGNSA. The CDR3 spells CASSSTSGTGELFF.

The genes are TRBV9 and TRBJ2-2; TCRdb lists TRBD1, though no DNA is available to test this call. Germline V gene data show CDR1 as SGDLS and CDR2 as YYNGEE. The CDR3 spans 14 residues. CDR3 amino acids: CASSIATATGELFF.

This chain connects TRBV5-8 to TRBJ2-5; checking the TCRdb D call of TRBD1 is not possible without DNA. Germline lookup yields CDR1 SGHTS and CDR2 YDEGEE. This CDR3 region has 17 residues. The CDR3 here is CASSSGDRGRIGETQYF.

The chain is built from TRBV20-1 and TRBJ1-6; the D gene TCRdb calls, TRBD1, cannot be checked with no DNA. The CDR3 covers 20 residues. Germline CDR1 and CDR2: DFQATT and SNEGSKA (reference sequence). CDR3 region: CSARDQGWAGASSYNSPLHF.

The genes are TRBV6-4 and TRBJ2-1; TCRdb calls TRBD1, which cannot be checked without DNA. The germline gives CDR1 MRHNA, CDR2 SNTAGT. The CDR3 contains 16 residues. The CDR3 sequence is CASSPTGTGAPNEQFF.

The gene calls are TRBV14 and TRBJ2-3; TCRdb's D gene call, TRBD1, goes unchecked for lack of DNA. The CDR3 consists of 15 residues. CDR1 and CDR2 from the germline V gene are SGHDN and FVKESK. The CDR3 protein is CASSQPTGRTDTQYF. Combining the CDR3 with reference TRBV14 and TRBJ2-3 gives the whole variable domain EAGVTQFPSHSVIEKGQTVTLRCDPISGHDNLYWYRRVMGKEIKFLLHFVKESKQDESGMPNNRFLAERTGGTYSTLKVQPAELEDSGVYFCASSQPTGRTDTQYFGPGTRLTVL.

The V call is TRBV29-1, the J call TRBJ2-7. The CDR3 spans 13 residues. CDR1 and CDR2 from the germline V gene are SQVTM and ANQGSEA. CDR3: CSVVADTRYDQYF.

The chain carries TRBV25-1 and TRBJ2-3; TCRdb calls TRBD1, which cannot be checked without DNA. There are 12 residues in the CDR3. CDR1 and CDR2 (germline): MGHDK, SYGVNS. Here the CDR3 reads CASSARSDTQYF.

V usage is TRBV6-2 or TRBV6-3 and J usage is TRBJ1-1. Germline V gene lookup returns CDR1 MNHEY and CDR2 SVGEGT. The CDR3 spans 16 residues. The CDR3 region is CASSYSGAPMNTEAFF.

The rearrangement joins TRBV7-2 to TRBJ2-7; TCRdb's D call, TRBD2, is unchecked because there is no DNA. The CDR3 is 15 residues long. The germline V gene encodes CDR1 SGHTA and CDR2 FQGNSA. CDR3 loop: CASSPIAGSSYEQYF.

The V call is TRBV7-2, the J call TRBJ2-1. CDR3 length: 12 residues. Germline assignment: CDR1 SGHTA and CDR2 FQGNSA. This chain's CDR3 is CASSRQFYEQFF.

The CDR3 protein is CASSLGVLGANTEAFF. This sequence joins TRBV5-1 and TRBJ1-1; the D call of TRBD1 rests on TCRdb alone, since no DNA is present to check it. This CDR3 has 16 residues. CDR1 is SGHRS, CDR2 YFSETQ, per germline.

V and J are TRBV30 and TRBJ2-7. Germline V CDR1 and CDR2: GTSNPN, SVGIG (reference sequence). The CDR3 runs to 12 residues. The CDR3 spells CAWSSLAHEQYF.

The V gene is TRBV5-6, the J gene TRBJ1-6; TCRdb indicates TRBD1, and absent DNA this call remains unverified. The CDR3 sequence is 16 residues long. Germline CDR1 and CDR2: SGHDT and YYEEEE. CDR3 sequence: CASRRGGTGARSPLHF.

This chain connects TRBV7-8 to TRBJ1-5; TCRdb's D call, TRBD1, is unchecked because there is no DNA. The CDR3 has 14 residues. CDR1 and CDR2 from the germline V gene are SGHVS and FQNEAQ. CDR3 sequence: CASSTEGIHQPQHF.

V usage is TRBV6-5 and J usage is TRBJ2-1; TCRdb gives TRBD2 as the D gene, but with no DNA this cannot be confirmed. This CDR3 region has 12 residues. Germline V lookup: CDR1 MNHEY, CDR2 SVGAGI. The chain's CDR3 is CASREGVSEQFF.

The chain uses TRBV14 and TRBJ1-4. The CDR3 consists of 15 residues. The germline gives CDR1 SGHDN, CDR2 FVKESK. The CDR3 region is CASSPLSTDDEKLFF. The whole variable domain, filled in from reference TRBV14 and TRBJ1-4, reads EAGVTQFPSHSVIEKGQTVTLRCDPISGHDNLYWYRRVMGKEIKFLLHFVKESKQDESGMPNNRFLAERTGGTYSTLKVQPAELEDSGVYFCASSPLSTDDEKLFFGSGTQLSVL.

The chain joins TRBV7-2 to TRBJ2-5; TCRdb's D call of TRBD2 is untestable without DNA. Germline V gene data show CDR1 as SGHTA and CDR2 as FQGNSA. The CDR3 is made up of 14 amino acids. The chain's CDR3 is CASSPSGKQETQYF.

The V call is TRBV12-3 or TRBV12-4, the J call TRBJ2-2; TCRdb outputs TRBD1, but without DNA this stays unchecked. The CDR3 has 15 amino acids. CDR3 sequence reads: CASRSPGPQTGELFF.

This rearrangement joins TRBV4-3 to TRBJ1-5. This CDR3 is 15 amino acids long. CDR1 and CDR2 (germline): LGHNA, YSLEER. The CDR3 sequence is CASSQAGNSNQPQHF.

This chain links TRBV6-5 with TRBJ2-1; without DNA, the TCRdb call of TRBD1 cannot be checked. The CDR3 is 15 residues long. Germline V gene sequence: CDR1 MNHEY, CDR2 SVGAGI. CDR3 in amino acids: CASSYSSGGGNEQFF.

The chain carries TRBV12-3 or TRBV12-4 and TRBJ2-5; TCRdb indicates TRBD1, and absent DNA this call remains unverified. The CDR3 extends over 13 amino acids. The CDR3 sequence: CASSPSGDETQYF.